Listed below are T cell receptor beta chains from one sample, sequenced in a study of regulatory T cells in long-lasting Graves disease. One entry per CDR3 protein, called by TCRdb with MiXCR from the multiplex PCR reads. The sample records roughly 300,000 distinct CDR3 sequences, around 21% being singletons. Sequenced material: peripheral blood mononuclear cells (PBMCs), taken when the disease was refractory, from a patient treated with antithyroid drugs. All receptors derive from a female donor with Graves disease. Both conserved end residues are part of each CDR3. A D gene is named only where the DNA matches it firmly. Rows give clone size only sometimes, using once, few, many, or a class for an expanded clone.

j_call v_call clone_size d_call cdr3_aa cdr3_nt
TRBJ2-2 TRBV3-1 many - CASSQGFSGHGELFF TGTGCCAGCAGCCAAGGATTTAGCGGTCACGGGGAGCTGTTTTTT
TRBJ2-2 TRBV11-2 - TRBD1 CASSPRTGAGELFF TGTGCCAGCAGCCCGAGGACAGGGGCCGGGGAGCTGTTTTTT
TRBJ2-2 TRBV28 - TRBD2 CASVQLAGGNGELFF TGTGCCAGCGTGCAACTAGCGGGAGGGAACGGGGAGCTGTTTTTT
TRBJ2-3 TRBV18 - - CASSPRQIPDTQYF TGTGCCAGCTCACCAAGACAGATCCCAGATACGCAGTATTTT
TRBJ2-2 TRBV24-1 few - CATSELGLNTGELFF TGTGCCACCAGTGAACTAGGACTGAACACCGGGGAGCTGTTTTTT
TRBJ2-1 TRBV29-1 - - CSGAIMDEQFF TGCAGCGGGGCGATCATGGATGAGCAGTTCTTC
TRBJ1-1 TRBV6-1 few - CASKDSPREAFF TGTGCCAGCAAGGACAGCCCCAGGGAAGCTTTCTTT
TRBJ2-7 TRBV6-1 - - CASSSPLGPLGSYEQYF TGTGCCAGCAGCTCGCCGCTAGGACCCCTAGGGTCATACGAGCAGTACTTC
TRBJ2-7 TRBV6-2/TRBV6-3 - - CASSYRPDRGGSYEQYF TGTGCCAGCAGTTACCGGCCCGACAGGGGAGGGTCCTACGAGCAGTACTTC
TRBJ1-2 TRBV4-2 - TRBD1 CASSQDLRQGVYGYTF TGTGCCAGCAGCCAAGATTTAAGACAGGGGGTGTATGGCTACACCTTC
TRBJ2-5 TRBV19 - - CASSRPLETQYF TGTGCCAGTAGTAGGCCCCTGGAGACCCAGTACTTC
TRBJ2-6 TRBV13 - TRBD1 CASSSWTGDAGANVLTF TGTGCCAGCAGCTCATGGACAGGGGATGCTGGGGCCAACGTCCTGACTTTC
TRBJ1-1 TRBV28 many - CASRQGDTEAFF TGTGCCAGCAGACAAGGGGACACTGAAGCTTTCTTT
TRBJ2-7 TRBV6-1 many - CASSGRSGRLSEQYF TGTGCCAGCAGTGGCCGGAGTGGCAGATTATCTGAGCAGTACTTC
TRBJ2-2 TRBV6-5 few - CASSYSGQFTGELFF TGTGCCAGCAGTTACTCAGGACAATTCACCGGGGAGCTGTTTTTT
TRBJ2-5 TRBV11-2 many - CASSLDLPAGPQETQYF TGTGCCAGCAGCTTAGATCTCCCAGCGGGCCCCCAAGAGACCCAGTACTTC
TRBJ1-1 TRBV6-2/TRBV6-3 few TRBD1 CASRSGTGLFVAFF TGTGCCAGCAGGTCCGGGACAGGGTTATTTGTAGCTTTCTTT
TRBJ2-5 TRBV7-8 many TRBD2 CASSLAAGVETQYF TGTGCCAGCAGCTTAGCGGCGGGAGTGGAGACCCAGTACTTC
TRBJ2-4 TRBV3-1 many - CASSPSRSAPIQYF TGTGCCAGCAGCCCGTCTCGGAGCGCCCCCATTCAGTACTTC
TRBJ1-1 TRBV7-9 - TRBD1 CASSPMGTVEAFF TGTGCCAGCAGCCCAATGGGGACAGTTGAAGCTTTCTTT
TRBJ2-2 TRBV19 - TRBD2 CASRGGRANTGELFF TGTGCCAGTAGGGGCGGGAGGGCCAACACCGGGGAGCTGTTTTTT
TRBJ1-1 TRBV19 - TRBD1 CASSRTGRRTEAFF TGTGCCAGTAGTCGGACAGGGAGGCGCACTGAAGCTTTCTTT
TRBJ1-4 TRBV4-3 - - CASSQDSGGSTNEKLFF TGCGCCAGCAGCCAAGACTCGGGGGGGTCGACTAATGAAAAACTGTTTTTT
TRBJ1-2 TRBV5-5 - - CASSPLRDRDGYTF TGTGCCAGCAGTCCTTTAAGGGACCGTGATGGCTACACCTTC
TRBJ1-1 TRBV7-9 few - CASSFVSDTEAFF TGTGCCAGCAGCTTTGTAAGCGATACTGAAGCTTTCTTT
TRBJ1-1 TRBV28 few TRBD1 CASSLRGQADTEAFF TGTGCCAGCAGTTTACGGGGACAGGCAGACACTGAAGCTTTCTTT
TRBJ1-1 TRBV19 once - CASSKGAAYHFLLNTEAFF TGTGCCAGTAGTAAAGGCGCGGCATATCATTTTTTGCTGAACACTGAAGCTTTCTTT
TRBJ1-6 TRBV28 - TRBD1 CASSYQGVVNSPLHF TGTGCCAGCAGTTACCAGGGGGTGGTGAATTCACCCCTCCACTTT
TRBJ1-1 TRBV4-3 - - CASSQGGPAGTEAFF TGCGCCAGCAGCCAAGGTGGTCCGGCGGGGACTGAAGCTTTCTTT
TRBJ2-3 TRBV6-1 - - CAAQRADTQYF TGTGCCGCCCAAAGGGCAGATACGCAGTATTTT
TRBJ1-1 TRBV28 few TRBD1 CASSFLDRGGTEAFF TGTGCCAGCAGTTTCCTCGACAGGGGAGGAACTGAAGCTTTCTTT
TRBJ1-2 TRBV29-1 few - CSVVLLSKGYGYTF TGCAGCGTTGTCCTTCTTAGTAAGGGATATGGCTACACCTTC
TRBJ2-2 TRBV7-3 few TRBD1 CASSLNPPGGNTGELFF TGTGCCAGCAGCTTAAATCCCCCAGGGGGCAACACCGGGGAGCTGTTTTTT
TRBJ1-6 TRBV27 few - CASSFGGMRGSPLHF TGTGCCAGCAGTTTCGGGGGGATGAGAGGCTCACCCCTCCACTTT
TRBJ2-1 TRBV20-1 once TRBD2 CSAQPSGSYNEQFF TGCAGTGCTCAACCTAGCGGGAGTTACAATGAGCAGTTCTTC
TRBJ2-5 TRBV11-2 many - CASSLGGQVGYF TGTGCCAGCAGCTTAGGGGGCCAGGTCGGATACTTC
TRBJ1-5 TRBV6-1 once - CASKQGDQPQHF TGTGCCAGCAAACAGGGTGATCAGCCCCAGCATTTT
TRBJ2-6 TRBV12-3/TRBV12-4 once - CASSLRHSGANALTF TGTGCCAGCAGTTTGAGGCACTCTGGGGCCAACGCCCTGACTTTC
TRBJ2-7 TRBV20-1 many TRBD2 CSARVPSGMSYEQYF TGCAGTGCTAGAGTCCCTAGCGGGATGTCCTACGAGCAGTACTTC
TRBJ1-2 TRBV2 few - CASTQGGGFSFF TGTGCCAGCACCCAAGGTGGAGGCTTCTCCTTCTTC
TRBJ1-5 TRBV14 many - CASRPGLGTVGNQPQHF TGTGCCAGCAGGCCGGGCCTAGGGACGGTAGGCAATCAGCCCCAGCATTTT
TRBJ1-4 TRBV20-1 many - CSARDAANEKLFF TGCAGTGCTAGAGATGCAGCTAATGAAAAACTGTTTTTT
TRBJ2-1 TRBV28 - - CASSSSKGSGDNEQFF TGTGCCAGCAGTTCGTCTAAGGGCTCGGGGGACAATGAGCAGTTCTTC
TRBJ2-7 TRBV6-5 many TRBD2 CASSYSPSGIYEQYF TGTGCCAGCAGTTACTCGCCTAGCGGGATCTACGAGCAGTACTTC
TRBJ1-1 TRBV25-1 - - CASSETTIYEAFF TGTGCCAGCAGTGAGACTACCATTTATGAAGCTTTCTTT
TRBJ2-7 TRBV27 many TRBD2 CASSLSPSGRLEQYF TGTGCCAGCAGTTTATCCCCCAGCGGGAGGCTCGAGCAGTACTTC
TRBJ2-2 TRBV2 few - CASSGGGTGELFF TGTGCCAGCAGTGGGGGTGGCACCGGGGAGCTGTTTTTT
TRBJ1-2 TRBV28 - TRBD1 CASRLAGGARGYTF TGTGCCAGCAGACTAGCAGGGGGCGCTAGGGGCTACACCTTC
TRBJ1-4 TRBV6-1 - TRBD1 CASSAHPPGQGKAKLFF TGTGCCAGCAGTGCCCACCCGCCGGGACAGGGGAAGGCAAAACTGTTTTTT
TRBJ1-1 TRBV9 few - CASSVGAEMNTEAFF TGTGCCAGCAGCGTAGGGGCAGAGATGAACACTGAAGCTTTCTTT
TRBJ2-5 TRBV7-2 many - CASSNPSGPETQYF TGTGCCAGCAGCAATCCCTCGGGGCCAGAGACCCAGTACTTC
TRBJ2-1 TRBV15 - TRBD2 CATSRVNPGLAGFNEQFF TGTGCCACCAGCAGAGTGAATCCGGGACTAGCGGGATTCAATGAGCAGTTCTTC
TRBJ1-5 TRBV6-2/TRBV6-3 few TRBD1 CASSYGNRGGVQPQHF TGTGCCAGCAGTTACGGGAACAGGGGAGGAGTCCAGCCCCAGCATTTT
TRBJ1-3 TRBV12-3/TRBV12-4 few - CASSFAGDSGNTIYF TGTGCCAGCAGTTTTGCGGGGGACTCTGGAAACACCATATATTTT
TRBJ2-2 TRBV9 once - CASSVSDRNTGELFF TGTGCCAGCAGCGTAAGTGACAGGAACACCGGGGAGCTGTTTTTT
TRBJ2-6 TRBV20-1 many - CSARWGFGANVLTF TGCAGTGCTAGATGGGGTTTTGGGGCCAACGTCCTGACTTTC
TRBJ2-7 TRBV2 few TRBD2 CASTASGGSYEQYF TGTGCCAGCACAGCCTCGGGGGGGTCCTACGAGCAGTACTTC
TRBJ2-3 TRBV13 - - CASSPGVSDTQYF TGTGCCAGCAGTCCAGGGGTTTCAGATACGCAGTATTTT
TRBJ2-5 TRBV2 many TRBD1 CASSETGTTYQETQYF TGTGCCAGCAGTGAGACAGGGACGACGTACCAAGAGACCCAGTACTTC